This paragraph reports one TCR beta chain. Its antigen is undetermined. The data were taken from a study of OX40 agonist ivuxolimab in advanced cancers. The overall study: Three individuals attained partial responses, comprising one hepatocellular carcinoma case and two cutaneous melanoma cases.

The CDR3 sequence is 15 residues long. V shed 2 bases and J shed 0 bases, with 8 bases lying between them. Germline CDR1 is LNHDA and CDR2 is SQIVND (reference sequence). Study-wide results and limits: At 0.1 to 3.0 mg/kg, clonal expansion of CD4+ and CD8+ blood T cells had occurred by week 6.

TCRdb keeps only in-frame clones here, not all; method: immunoSEQ multiplex PCR. The repertoire holds about 55,000 clones, with approximately 86% as singletons. The chain has TRBV19 and TRBJ1-5, with D unclear. This sequence was found in an adult with an advanced solid tumor such as melanoma, head and neck, liver or kidney cancer. The material sequenced was CD4+ or CD8+ T cells sorted from blood, taken in a trial of the OX40 agonist ivuxolimab. This chain's CDR3 is CASSIPRYSNQPQHF. For the CDR3, the DNA is TGTGCCAGTAGTATACCCAGGTATAGCAATCAGCCCCAGCATTTT.